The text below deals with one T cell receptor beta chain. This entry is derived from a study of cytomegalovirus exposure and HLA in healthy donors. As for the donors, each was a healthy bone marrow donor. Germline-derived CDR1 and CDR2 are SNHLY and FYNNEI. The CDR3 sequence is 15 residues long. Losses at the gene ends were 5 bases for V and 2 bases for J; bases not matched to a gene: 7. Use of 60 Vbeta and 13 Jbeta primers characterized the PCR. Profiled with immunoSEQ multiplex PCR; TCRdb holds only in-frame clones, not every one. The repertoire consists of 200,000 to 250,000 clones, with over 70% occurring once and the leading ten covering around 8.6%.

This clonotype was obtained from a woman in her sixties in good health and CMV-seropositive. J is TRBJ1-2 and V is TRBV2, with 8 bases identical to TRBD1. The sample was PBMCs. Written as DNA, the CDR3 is TGTGCCAGCAGTAAGACAGGGGAGTCCAACTATGGCTACACCTTC. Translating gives CASSKTGESNYGYTF.